Given below is one T cell receptor (beta chain) in context. No antigen is known for it. The study isolated at least 6.5 million PBMCs from each sample. It was with a sample-barcoded 5' primer and a J-beta primer mix that a second PCR of roughly 7 to 11 cycles was run. A template-switch adaptor containing 12 random nucleotides labeled each cDNA molecule. TCRdb re-derived calls from the 5' RACE reads in MiXCR, one entry per CDR3 protein. Of approximately 360,000 distinct CDR3 sequences listed, approximately 47% are singletons. The data stem from a study of blood T cells in healthy people across ages. Study outcomes and limitations: Unsorted PBMC input precluded a conclusive naive versus antigen-experienced comparison. Older individuals had lower TCR beta diversity per million T cells (the decline was roughly linear).

The sequencing sample was made of blood. The origin of this receptor is a man in his sixties in good health.

CDR3 nucleotide sequence: TGTGCCAGCAGTTCGTCAGGGGGAGGGCAAGAGACCCAGTACTTC. Translation: CASSSSGGGQETQYF. This chain links TRBV28 with TRBJ2-5, with D possibly being TRBD1 or TRBD2 (7 bases each). This CDR3 has 15 residues. Germline CDR1 reads MDHEN; CDR2 reads SYDVKM. Trimming cost V 4 bases and J 2 bases, with 14 bases left between them.